The rows below give T cell receptor beta chains drawn from one sample of a study of OX40 agonist ivuxolimab in advanced cancers. TCRdb keeps only in-frame clones here, not all; method: immunoSEQ multiplex PCR. Of more than 65,000 clones detected, more than 70% appear once; the ten largest clones hold 2% to 2.5%. This specimen consisted of CD4+ or CD8+ T cells sorted from blood, obtained in a trial of the OX40 agonist ivuxolimab. Receptors were obtained from an adult with an advanced solid tumor such as melanoma, head and neck, liver or kidney cancer. Both conserved end residues are part of each CDR3. D genes are given only for firm matches. Rows give clone size only sometimes, using once, few, many, or a class for an expanded clone.

D gene | J gene | V gene | clone size | CDR3 DNA | CDR3 protein
TRBD2 | TRBJ2-3 | TRBV7-9 | NA | TGTGCCAGCAGCTTAGGGCTAGCGGGTGGAGATACGCAGTATTTT | CASSLGLAGGDTQYF
NA | TRBJ2-7 | TRBV5-4 | NA | TGTGCCAGCAGCTTGGACAGTTTTCGGGCCGAGCAGTACTTC | CASSLDSFRAEQYF
NA | TRBJ1-1 | TRBV2 | few | TGTGCCAGCAGTCTTACGGCAACTTCAAACACTGAAGCTTTCTTT | CASSLTATSNTEAFF
TRBD1 | TRBJ1-1 | TRBV6-1 | NA | TGTGCCAGCCCGACACAGGGGGAGACTGAAGCTTTCTTT | CASPTQGETEAFF
NA | TRBJ1-1 | TRBV7-9 | NA | TGTGCCAGCAGCCCGGATCGCAGAAGGGTAGCTTTCTTT | CASSPDRRRVAFF
NA | TRBJ2-1 | TRBV19 | NA | TGTGCCAGTAGCCAAAATCCTCCAGAGCAGCGTAGTGAGCAGTTCTTC | CASSQNPPEQRSEQFF
TRBD1 | TRBJ1-6 | TRBV10-2 | once | TGCGCCAGCAGTGAGTCGACTGGGCGTTTGGGACAGGGAAATTCACCCCTCCACTTT | CASSESTGRLGQGNSPLHF
NA | TRBJ1-1 | TRBV28 | NA | TGTGCCAGCAGGGTGACATTTGTACTTTCTGAAGCTTTCTTT | CASRVTFVLSEAFF
TRBD1 | TRBJ1-2 | TRBV7-9 | once | TGTGCCAGCAGCTTTACAGGGGGCGCAGGTGGCTACACCTTC | CASSFTGGAGGYTF
NA | TRBJ2-7 | TRBV9 | NA | TGTGCCAGCAGCCCGAGACTAGGAGCGTACGAGCAGTACTTC | CASSPRLGAYEQYF
NA | TRBJ2-4 | TRBV19 | NA | TGTGCCAGTAGTATAGGGGCAGGCGTAGCCAAAAACATTCAGTACTTC | CASSIGAGVAKNIQYF
NA | TRBJ1-2 | TRBV11-2 | NA | TGTGCCAGCAGCTTAGATCAAGGGTGGGACGGCTACACCTTC | CASSLDQGWDGYTF
NA | TRBJ2-5 | TRBV2 | NA | TGTGCCAGCAGGAGGACAGAACAAGAGACCCAGTACTTC | CASRRTEQETQYF
TRBD2 | TRBJ2-3 | TRBV7-3 | few | TGTGCCAGCAGCCCCCGGGGGGGCCGGCCAGATACGCAGTATTTT | CASSPRGGRPDTQYF
NA | TRBJ2-3 | TRBV7-3 | NA | TGTGCCAGCAGCAATGGGCTAGCGACAGATACGCAGTATTTT | CASSNGLATDTQYF
NA | TRBJ2-1 | TRBV5-1 | NA | TGCGCCAGCAACCGACTCAATGAGCAGTTCTTC | CASNRLNEQFF
NA | TRBJ2-7 | TRBV27 | NA | TGTGCCAGCAGTTCGGGTTATAGCTCCTACGAGCAGTACTTC | CASSSGYSSYEQYF
NA | TRBJ2-6 | TRBV7-8 | NA | TGTGCCAGCAGCTTGGCGGGGTATGGGGCCAACGTCCTGACTTTC | CASSLAGYGANVLTF
TRBD2 | TRBJ2-7 | TRBV6-5 | NA | TGTGCCAGCAGTTCCGCGGGAGGGGACTCCTACGAGCAGTACTTC | CASSSAGGDSYEQYF
TRBD2 | TRBJ2-1 | TRBV7-2 | NA | TGTGCCAGCAGCCCCATAGCGGGGGCCTCCTACAATGAGCAGTTCTTC | CASSPIAGASYNEQFF
TRBD1 | TRBJ2-1 | TRBV19 | NA | TGTGCCAGTACCACCGGGACAGGGAGCTCCTACAATGAGCAGTTCTTC | CASTTGTGSSYNEQFF
NA | TRBJ1-2 | TRBV21-1 | NA | TGTGCCAGCAGCAGCCCGGACACACTCAACTATGGCTACACCTTC | CASSSPDTLNYGYTF
TRBD2 | TRBJ2-2 | TRBV10-1 | NA | TGCGCCAGCAGTGGGGGACTAGCGGGAGTCTCCACCGGGGAGCTGTTTTTT | CASSGGLAGVSTGELFF
NA | TRBJ2-5 | TRBV21-1 | NA | TGTGCCAGCAGCAAAGCGCTCGACATTCAAGAGACCCAGTACTTC | CASSKALDIQETQYF
TRBD2 | TRBJ2-2 | TRBV6-5 | NA | TGTGCCAGCACAAACCGGGGGGCCGGGGAGCTGTTTTTT | CASTNRGAGELFF
TRBD1 | TRBJ1-1 | TRBV28 | NA | TGTGCCAGCAGTTCCCCCTCGACAGGGACTGAAGCTTTCTTT | CASSSPSTGTEAFF
TRBD2 | TRBJ2-5 | TRBV6-5 | NA | TGTGCCAGCAGTTCACTAGCGGGGGTCGTGGAGACCCAGTACTTC | CASSSLAGVVETQYF
NA | TRBJ1-4 | TRBV19 | NA | TGTGCCAGTAGTCCCCTAGGGCAGTGGAGTGAAAAACTGTTTTTT | CASSPLGQWSEKLFF
NA | TRBJ2-7 | TRBV2 | NA | TGTGCCAGCAGTGAAGGTGCCTACGAGCAGTACTTC | CASSEGAYEQYF
NA | TRBJ1-4 | TRBV6-1 | NA | TGTGCCAGCAGTGAAGGTACACAGCTAAATGAAAAACTGTTTTTT | CASSEGTQLNEKLFF
TRBD1 | TRBJ1-2 | TRBV28 | NA | TGTGCCAGCAGCCCCGGGGACAGGGACCCCAACTATGGCTACACCTTC | CASSPGDRDPNYGYTF
NA | TRBJ2-1 | TRBV14 | NA | TGTGCCAGCAGCCAAGAGAGGGGGACTGAGCAGTTCTTC | CASSQERGTEQFF
NA | TRBJ1-4 | TRBV7-9 | few | TGTGCCAGCAGCCCCTCCGGGGGATCAGGTGAAAAACTGTTTTTT | CASSPSGGSGEKLFF
NA | TRBJ2-6 | TRBV6-1 | NA | TGTGCCAGCAGTGCAGAGTGGACAGTCTCTGGGGCCAACGTCCTGACTTTC | CASSAEWTVSGANVLTF
TRBD1 | TRBJ2-2 | TRBV5-1 | NA | TGCGCCAGCAGCTCTGGGACAGGGCATCACGGGGAGCTGTTTTTT | CASSSGTGHHGELFF
TRBD2 | TRBJ2-3 | TRBV5-4 | NA | TGTGCCAGCAGCTTGTCGGGGGGGGCCACAGATACGCAGTATTTT | CASSLSGGATDTQYF
TRBD1 | TRBJ2-2 | TRBV7-7 | once | TGTGCCAGCAGCTTAGGCAGGGGGCGTACCGGGGAGCTGTTTTTT | CASSLGRGRTGELFF
TRBD1 | TRBJ2-3 | TRBV11-2 | NA | TGTGCCAGCAGCGCCGGACAGGGGGCAACAGATACGCAGTATTTT | CASSAGQGATDTQYF
NA | TRBJ1-2 | TRBV6-4 | NA | TGTGCCAGCAGTGACACCTATGGCTACACCTTC | CASSDTYGYTF
NA | TRBJ2-2 | TRBV19 | NA | TGTGCCAGTAGTATAGGAGGAAGGGGGAACACCGGGGAGCTGTTTTTT | CASSIGGRGNTGELFF
TRBD2 | TRBJ2-5 | TRBV19 | NA | TGTGCCAGTAGTAACCTCCAGAAAGCGGGGGAGACCCAGTACTTC | CASSNLQKAGETQYF